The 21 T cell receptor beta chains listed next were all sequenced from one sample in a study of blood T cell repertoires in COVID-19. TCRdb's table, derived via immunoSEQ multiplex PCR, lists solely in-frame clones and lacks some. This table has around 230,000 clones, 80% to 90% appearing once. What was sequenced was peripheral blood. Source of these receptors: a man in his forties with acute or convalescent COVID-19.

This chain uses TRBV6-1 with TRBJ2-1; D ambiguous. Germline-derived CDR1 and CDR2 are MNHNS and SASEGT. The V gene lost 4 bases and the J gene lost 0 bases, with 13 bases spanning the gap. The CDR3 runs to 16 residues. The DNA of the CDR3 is TGTGCCAGCAGTGTCCCGAAGATGAGCTCCTACAATGAGCAGTTCTTC. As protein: CASSVPKMSSYNEQFF.

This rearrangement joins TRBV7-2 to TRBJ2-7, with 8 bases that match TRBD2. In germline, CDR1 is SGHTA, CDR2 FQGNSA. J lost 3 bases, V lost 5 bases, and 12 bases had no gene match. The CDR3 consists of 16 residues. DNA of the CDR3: TGTGCCAGCAGCCTTCAGAGCGGGAGTCAAGGCTACGAGCAGTACTTC. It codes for CASSLQSGSQGYEQYF.

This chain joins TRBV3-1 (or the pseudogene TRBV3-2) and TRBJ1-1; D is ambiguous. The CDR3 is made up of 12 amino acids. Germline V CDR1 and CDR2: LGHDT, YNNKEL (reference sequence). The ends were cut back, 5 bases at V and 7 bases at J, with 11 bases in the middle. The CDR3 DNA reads TGTGCCAGCAGCTCCCGGGATCTTGAAGCTTTCTTT. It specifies CASSSRDLEAFF.

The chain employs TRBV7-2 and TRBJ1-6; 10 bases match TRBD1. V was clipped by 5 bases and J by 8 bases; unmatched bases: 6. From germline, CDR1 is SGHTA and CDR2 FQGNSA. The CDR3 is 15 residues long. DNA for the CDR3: TGTGCCAGCAGCCCTTCGACAGGGGGCTATTCACCCCTCCACTTT. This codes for CASSPSTGGYSPLHF.

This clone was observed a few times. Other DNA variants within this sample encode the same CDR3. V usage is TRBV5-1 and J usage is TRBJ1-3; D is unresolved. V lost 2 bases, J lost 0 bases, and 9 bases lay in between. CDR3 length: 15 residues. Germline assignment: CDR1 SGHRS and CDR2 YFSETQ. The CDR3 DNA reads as TGCGCCAGCAGCTTCCTAGGCTCCTCTGGAAACACCATATATTTT. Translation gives CASSFLGSSGNTIYF.

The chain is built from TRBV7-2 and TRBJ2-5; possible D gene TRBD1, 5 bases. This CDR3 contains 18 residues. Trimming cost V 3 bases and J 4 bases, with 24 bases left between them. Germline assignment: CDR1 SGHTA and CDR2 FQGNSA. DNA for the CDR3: TGTGCCAGCAGCTTGGAGTCTCCGGGCCTCCTTGGGGCAGAGACCCAGTACTTC. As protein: CASSLESPGLLGAETQYF.

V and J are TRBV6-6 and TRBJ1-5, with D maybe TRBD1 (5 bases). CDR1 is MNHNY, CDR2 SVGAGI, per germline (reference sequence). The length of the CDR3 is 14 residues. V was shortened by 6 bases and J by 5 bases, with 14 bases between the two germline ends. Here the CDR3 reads CASSYGRGDQPQHF. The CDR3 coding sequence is TGTGCCAGCAGCTACGGGAGGGGCGATCAGCCCCAGCATTTT.

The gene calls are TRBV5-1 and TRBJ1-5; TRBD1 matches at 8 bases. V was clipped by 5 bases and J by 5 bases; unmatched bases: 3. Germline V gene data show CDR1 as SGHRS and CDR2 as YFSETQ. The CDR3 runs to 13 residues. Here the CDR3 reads CASRVDRDQPQHF. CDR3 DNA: TGCGCCAGCAGAGTGGACAGGGATCAGCCCCAGCATTTT.

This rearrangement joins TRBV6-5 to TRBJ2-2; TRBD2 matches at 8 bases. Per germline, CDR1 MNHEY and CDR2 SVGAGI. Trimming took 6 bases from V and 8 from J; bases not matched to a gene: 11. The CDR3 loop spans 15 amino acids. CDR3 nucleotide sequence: TGTGCCAGCAGCCGACTTCCAACGGGAGGGGGGGAGCTGTTTTTT. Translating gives CASSRLPTGGGELFF.

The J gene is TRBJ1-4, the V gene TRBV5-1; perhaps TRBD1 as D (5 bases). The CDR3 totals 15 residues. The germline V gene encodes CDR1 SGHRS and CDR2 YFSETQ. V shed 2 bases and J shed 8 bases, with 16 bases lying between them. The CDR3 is CASSFGVRVNEKLFF. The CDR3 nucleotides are TGCGCCAGCAGCTTTGGTGTCAGGGTTAACGAAAAACTGTTTTTT.

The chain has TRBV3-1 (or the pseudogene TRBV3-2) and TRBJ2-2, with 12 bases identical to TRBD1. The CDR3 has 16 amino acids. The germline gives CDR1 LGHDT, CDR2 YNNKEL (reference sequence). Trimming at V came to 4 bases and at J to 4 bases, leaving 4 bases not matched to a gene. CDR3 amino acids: CASSLGTGGITGELFF. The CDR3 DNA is TGTGCCAGCAGCCTTGGGACAGGGGGCATCACCGGGGAGCTGTTTTTT.

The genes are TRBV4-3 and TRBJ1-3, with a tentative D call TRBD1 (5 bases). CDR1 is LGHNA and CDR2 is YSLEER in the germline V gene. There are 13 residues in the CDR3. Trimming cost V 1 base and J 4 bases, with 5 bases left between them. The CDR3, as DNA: TGCGCCAGCAGCCAAGGACAGGGAAACACCATATATTTT. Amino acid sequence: CASSQGQGNTIYF.

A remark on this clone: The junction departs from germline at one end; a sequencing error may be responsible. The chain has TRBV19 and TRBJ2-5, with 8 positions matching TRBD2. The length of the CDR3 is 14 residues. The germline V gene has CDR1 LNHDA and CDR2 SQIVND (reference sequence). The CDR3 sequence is CACSIGLAIETQYF. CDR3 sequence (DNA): TGTGCCTGTAGTATCGGACTAGCTATCGAGACCCAGTACTTC.

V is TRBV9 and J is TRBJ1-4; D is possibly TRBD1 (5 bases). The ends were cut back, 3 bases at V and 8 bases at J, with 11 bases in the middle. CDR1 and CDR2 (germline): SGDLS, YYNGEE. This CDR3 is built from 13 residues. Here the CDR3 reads CASSGGVDEKLFF. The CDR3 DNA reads TGTGCCAGCAGCGGGGGGGTGGACGAAAAACTGTTTTTT.

CDR3 loop: CASGLAGPPYEQYF. In DNA form, the CDR3 reads TGTGCCAGCGGGCTAGCGGGACCACCCTACGAGCAGTACTTC. The chain links TRBV27 to TRBJ2-7, with TRBD2 matching over 9 bases. The V gene end was trimmed by 8 bases and the J gene end by 2 bases; junction bases not matched to a gene: 7. Looked up from germline, CDR1 is MNHEY and CDR2 is SMNVEV (reference sequence). The CDR3 is made up of 14 amino acids.

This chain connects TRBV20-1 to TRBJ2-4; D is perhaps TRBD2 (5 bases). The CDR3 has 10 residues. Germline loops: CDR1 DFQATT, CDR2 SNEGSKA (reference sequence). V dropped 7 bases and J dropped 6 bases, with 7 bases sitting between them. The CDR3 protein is CSGGLNIQYF. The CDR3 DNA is TGCAGTGGAGGGTTAAACATTCAGTACTTC.

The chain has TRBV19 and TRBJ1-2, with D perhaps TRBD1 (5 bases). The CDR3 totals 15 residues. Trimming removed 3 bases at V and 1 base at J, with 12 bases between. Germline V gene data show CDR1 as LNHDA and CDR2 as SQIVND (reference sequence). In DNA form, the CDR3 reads TGTGCCAGTAGTATGGGGCGGGACGGTAACTATGGCTACACCTTC. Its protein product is CASSMGRDGNYGYTF.

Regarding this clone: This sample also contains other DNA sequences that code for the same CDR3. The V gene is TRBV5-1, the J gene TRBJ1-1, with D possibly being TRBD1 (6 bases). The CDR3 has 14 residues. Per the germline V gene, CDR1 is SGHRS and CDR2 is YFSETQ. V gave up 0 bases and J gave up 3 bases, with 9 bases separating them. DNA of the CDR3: TGCGCCAGCAGCTTGGGACAGGTATACACTGAAGCTTTCTTT. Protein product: CASSLGQVYTEAFF.

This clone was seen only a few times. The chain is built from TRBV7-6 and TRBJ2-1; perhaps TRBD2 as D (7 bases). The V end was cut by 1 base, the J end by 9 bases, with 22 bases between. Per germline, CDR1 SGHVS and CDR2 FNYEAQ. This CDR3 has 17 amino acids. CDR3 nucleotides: TGTGCCAGCAGCTTAGTTGGGGGGACTCGCGGGGGCGGTGAGCAGTTCTTC. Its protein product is CASSLVGGTRGGGEQFF. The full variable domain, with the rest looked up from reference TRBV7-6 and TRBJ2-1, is GAGVSQSPRYKVTKRGQDVALRCDPISGHVSLYWYRQALGQGPEFLTYFNYEAQQDKSGLPNDRFSAERPEGSISTLTIQRTEQRDSAMYRCASSLVGGTRGGGEQFFGPGTRLTVL.

The CDR3 reads CASSSSPDRADYNSPLHF. The CDR3 coding sequence is TGTGCCAGCAGTTCCTCACCCGACAGGGCAGACTATAATTCACCCCTCCACTTT. This sequence joins TRBV27 and TRBJ1-6, with 7 bases identical to TRBD1. V dropped 4 bases and J dropped 3; count of bases not matched to a gene: 12. CDR3 length equals 18 residues. The germline V gene has CDR1 MNHEY and CDR2 SMNVEV (reference sequence).

CDR3 nucleotides: TGTGCCAGTAGCCCCCAACCGTGGACTTCCAATGAGCAGTTCTTC. Its protein product is CASSPQPWTSNEQFF. The chain employs TRBV19 and TRBJ2-1, with D possibly TRBD2 on 5 matching bases. This CDR3 has 15 amino acids. Germline assignment: CDR1 LNHDA and CDR2 SQIVND (reference sequence). With 6 bases removed from V and 6 bases from J, the gap between germline ends came to 18 bases.